This TCR beta chain was sequenced in a study of cytomegalovirus exposure and HLA in healthy donors. In the study overall: The use of the same platform for the 120 validation repertoires and the roughly 700 first-cohort repertoires was reported by a later analysis.

Germline lookup yields CDR1 SGHRS and CDR2 YFSETQ. V lost 4 bases, J lost 3 bases, and 9 bases stayed unmatched. The length of the CDR3 is 15 residues. Libraries were prepared by immunoSEQ multiplex PCR; TCRdb keeps only in-frame clonotypes and omits some of them. The data contain some 130,000 clones, about nine tenths of them singletons. The donors were part of the validation cohort, which consisted of 120 subjects and was separate from the first cohort of roughly 620 subjects. The study's findings and limits: Diagnosis of cytomegalovirus status made by the classifier reportedly showed high specificity and sensitivity. Among the CMV-associated chains, three were confirmed in vitro as specific for CMV antigens.

On this clone: Its antigen is as yet unknown.

This receptor was obtained from a man aged 18 to 35 in good health and CMV-seronegative. The chain employs TRBV5-1 and TRBJ1-2; 7 nucleotides align to TRBD1. The specimen was PBMCs. The CDR3 coding sequence is TGCGCCAGCAGCCTCCGACAGGGCGGCGACTATGGCTACACCTTC. Translating gives CASSLRQGGDYGYTF.